These 24 T cell receptor beta chains were all obtained from the same sample, sequenced in a study of T cells after yellow fever vaccination. TCRdb reanalysed the 5' RACE reads using MiXCR and keeps one entry per CDR3 protein. The profile covers some 350,000 distinct CDR3 sequences, with 8.7% appearing a single time and over 15% taken by the ten largest. The sequences come from PBMCs, collected on the day of the first yellow fever vaccination. All receptors come from a man aged 18 to 29 who received the YFV17D yellow fever vaccine.

V gene TRBV7-9 combines with J gene TRBJ2-1, with TRBD2 matching over 10 bases. The germline V gene has CDR1 SEHNR and CDR2 FQNEAQ (reference sequence). This CDR3 is 16 amino acids long. Losses at the gene ends were 5 bases for V and 7 bases for J; bases not matched to a gene: 11. The CDR3 loop reads CASSPLLSGGGNEQFF. DNA for the CDR3: TGTGCCAGCAGCCCCCTTCTGAGCGGGGGGGGAAATGAGCAGTTCTTC.

Comments on this clonotype: This may be a read error: a much more frequent sequence differs by one nucleotide. The V call is TRBV5-1, the J call TRBJ2-3; D remains unclear. The length of the CDR3 is 14 residues. Trimming removed 6 bases at V and 1 base at J, with 12 bases between. The V gene's germline CDR1 is SGHRS and CDR2 YFSETQ. The CDR3 protein is CASIEGLRTDTQYF. The CDR3 coding sequence is TGCGCCAGCATCGAAGGTCTACGCACAGATACGCAGTATTTT.

This clonotype was recorded many times. This rearrangement joins TRBV3-1 to TRBJ2-5, with a tentative D call TRBD1 (5 bases). Trimming removed 0 bases at V and 7 bases at J, with 12 bases between. CDR3 length: 14 amino acids. Looked up from germline, CDR1 is LGHDT and CDR2 is YNNKEL (reference sequence). The CDR3 reads CASSQERRVGTQYF. The CDR3 DNA reads as TGTGCCAGCAGCCAAGAACGCAGGGTGGGGACCCAGTACTTC.

The chain couples TRBV6-2 or TRBV6-3 to TRBJ1-1; D is perhaps TRBD1 (5 bases). The CDR3 covers 17 residues. Germline CDR1 MNHEY, CDR2 SVGEGT. Trimming pared 0 bases from V and 6 bases from J, leaving 20 bases between. CDR3 DNA sequence: TGTGCCAGCAGTTACTCGACTTCCCAGGGCGGGGTCGCTGAAGCTTTCTTT. It is translated as CASSYSTSQGGVAEAFF.

This sequence joins TRBV28 and TRBJ2-2; D is undetermined. Germline assignment: CDR1 MDHEN and CDR2 SYDVKM. CDR3 size: 15 residues. Trimming pared 5 bases from V and 1 base from J, leaving 11 bases between. The CDR3 DNA is TGTGCCAGCAGTCTCCGTACCTTGAACACCGGGGAGCTGTTTTTT. The encoded protein is CASSLRTLNTGELFF.

The CDR3 DNA follows: TGTGCCAGCAGTTTATTATTGGGGTTAGACTACAATGAGCAGTTCTTC. Protein product: CASSLLLGLDYNEQFF. The chain uses TRBV12-3 or TRBV12-4 and TRBJ2-1; D is ambiguous. This CDR3 is 16 amino acids long. Trimming left V 2 bases short and J 3 bases short, with 14 bases between.

The V call is TRBV7-6, the J call TRBJ2-5; D may correspond to TRBD1 or TRBD2 (5 bases each). CDR3 length: 14 residues. The germline CDR1 and CDR2 sequences are SGHVS and FNYEAQ. With 0 bases removed from V and 5 bases from J, the gap between germline ends came to 10 bases. The DNA of the CDR3 is TGTGCCAGCAGCTTAGCGCGGTGGGGGGAGACCCAGTACTTC. Its translation is CASSLARWGETQYF.

The table lists this clonotype with a few counts. The chain is built from TRBV7-3 and TRBJ2-2, with 8 positions matching TRBD1. Germline CDR1 SGHTA, CDR2 FQGTGA. The CDR3 has 16 residues. With 2 bases clipped from V and 5 bases from J, the junction kept 7 bases outside the gene matches. The CDR3 here is CASSLGDRKRTGELFF. For the CDR3, the DNA is TGTGCCAGCAGCTTAGGGGACAGGAAGAGAACCGGGGAGCTGTTTTTT.

The table lists this clonotype with a few counts. The chain employs TRBV20-1 and TRBJ1-5, with D perhaps TRBD1 (5 bases). Trimming took off 3 bases at V and 7 bases at J, with 16 bases between the two ends. This CDR3 has 14 amino acids. Germline assignment: CDR1 DFQATT and CDR2 SNEGSKA (reference sequence). CDR3 sequence (DNA): TGCAGTGCTAGTACTGTAGCTTCAGGGCAGCCCCAGCATTTT. Translating it yields CSASTVASGQPQHF.

This sequence joins TRBV5-4 and TRBJ2-1, with 7 bases identical to TRBD2. CDR3 length: 16 amino acids. V gave up 2 bases and J gave up 0 bases; unmatched junction bases: 5. Germline V lookup: CDR1 SGHNT, CDR2 YYREEE (reference sequence). The CDR3 DNA sequence: TGTGCCAGCAGCTTAGTCCCGGGGGGCTCCTACAATGAGCAGTTCTTC. Amino acid sequence: CASSLVPGGSYNEQFF.

This clonotype was recorded at least ten times. The chain couples TRBV7-9 to TRBJ2-3; D is uncertain. Deletions cut 4 bases from V and 2 bases from J, with 13 bases between. The CDR3 runs 15 residues. The V gene's germline CDR1 is SEHNR and CDR2 FQNEAQ (reference sequence). The CDR3 bases are TGTGCCAGCAGCTCCCGACTGCCAGTCACAGATACGCAGTATTTT. It yields the protein CASSSRLPVTDTQYF.

The chain links TRBV2 to TRBJ2-5, with 7 bases fitting TRBD2. CDR1 is SNHLY and CDR2 is FYNNEI in the germline V gene. With V trimmed by 2 bases and J by 4 bases, 10 bases remained unmatched. This CDR3 is built from 16 residues. The CDR3 protein is CASSEMAGVAGETQYF. The CDR3 coding sequence is TGTGCCAGCAGTGAAATGGCGGGGGTAGCAGGAGAGACCCAGTACTTC.

This clonotype was picked up a small number of times. The chain links TRBV12-3 or TRBV12-4 to TRBJ1-4; a possible D gene is TRBD1 (5 bases). CDR3 size: 14 residues. The germline V and J ends were trimmed by 4 bases and 7 bases, with 13 bases remaining between them. The CDR3 spells CASSSQGVGEKLFF. In DNA, the CDR3 is TGTGCCAGCAGTTCCCAGGGTGTGGGTGAAAAACTGTTTTTT.

CDR3 bases: TGTGCCATCGGGACTAGCACTAATGATGAGCAGTTCTTC. This encodes CAIGTSTNDEQFF. The chain is built from TRBV10-3 and TRBJ2-1, with 9 bases lining up with TRBD2. Trimming at V came to 8 bases and at J to 8 bases, leaving 7 bases not matched to a gene. CDR3 length equals 13 residues. Looked up from germline, CDR1 is ENHRY and CDR2 is SYGVKD.

This chain uses TRBV5-1 with TRBJ2-6, with 7 nucleotides matching TRBD1. Germline CDR1 and CDR2: SGHRS and YFSETQ. This CDR3 comprises 18 residues. J was trimmed by 1 base and V by 5 bases; bases with no gene match: 12. The CDR3 loop is CASRSGQRTLSGANVLTF. In nucleotides, the CDR3 is TGCGCCAGCAGATCGGGACAGCGAACGTTATCTGGGGCCAACGTCCTGACTTTC. Using reference TRBV5-1 and TRBJ2-6 for the parts outside the CDR3, the full variable domain is KAGVTQTPRYLIKTRGQQVTLSCSPISGHRSVSWYQQTPGQGLQFLFEYFSETQRNKGNFPGRFSGRQFSNSRSEMNVSTLELGDSALYLCASRSGQRTLSGANVLTFGAGSRLTVL.

The chain is built from TRBV10-2 and TRBJ2-5; 8 nucleotides line up with TRBD2. V trimming: 9 bases; J trimming: 7 bases; junction bases outside the gene matches: 13. The CDR3 covers 14 residues. The V gene's germline CDR1 is WSHSY and CDR2 SAAADI. The DNA of the CDR3 is TGCGCCAGTTCTGGCGGGGGGCATTCGGGGACCCAGTACTTC. Protein: CASSGGGHSGTQYF.

The chain recombines TRBV12-3 or TRBV12-4 with TRBJ2-2; D not resolved. Trimming cost V 3 bases and J 2 bases, with 7 bases left between them. CDR3 length: 14 amino acids. The CDR3 DNA reads TGTGCCAGCAGTTTCCTAAGAAACACCGGGGAGCTGTTTTTT. Translated, it gives CASSFLRNTGELFF.

This chain joins TRBV20-1 and TRBJ1-1; D possibly corresponds to TRBD1 (5 bases). This CDR3 spans 15 amino acids. Germline V CDR1 and CDR2: DFQATT, SNEGSKA (reference sequence). V was cut by 0 bases and J by 6 bases, with 17 bases left in between. CDR3 sequence: CSARDNRGRIAEAFF. The CDR3 bases are TGCAGTGCTAGAGATAATCGGGGACGTATCGCTGAAGCTTTCTTT.

The CDR3 region is CAISTGTDYGYTF. The DNA for the CDR3 is TGTGCCATCTCGACCGGGACAGACTATGGCTACACCTTC. This rearrangement joins TRBV10-3 to TRBJ1-2, with TRBD1 matching 7 bases. V trimming: 8 bases; J trimming: 3 bases; junction bases outside the gene matches: 6. This CDR3 has 13 residues. Germline values: CDR1 ENHRY, CDR2 SYGVKD.

This clonotype has only a few counts. This rearrangement joins TRBV7-9 to TRBJ2-1; 9 bases are a match to TRBD1. Looked up from germline, CDR1 is SEHNR and CDR2 is FQNEAQ (reference sequence). J gave up 1 base and V 5 bases, and 3 bases lay outside the gene matches. This CDR3 is built from 15 residues. DNA of the CDR3: TGTGCCAGCAGCGAAGGGACAGGGTCCTACAATGAGCAGTTCTTC. Translation gives CASSEGTGSYNEQFF.

There are a few counts of this clonotype. The V and J genes are TRBV4-3 and TRBJ1-1, with D unresolved. The CDR3 runs 15 residues. Per the germline V gene, CDR1 is LGHNA and CDR2 is YSLEER. The V and J ends lost 1 base and 1 base respectively, with 10 bases between them. CDR3 coding DNA: TGCGCCAGCAGCCAAGCGGGTGATTGGAACACTGAAGCTTTCTTT. Protein: CASSQAGDWNTEAFF.

The chain carries TRBV2 and TRBJ2-1, with D possibly being TRBD1 (7 bases). The CDR3 runs 17 residues. Germline lookup yields CDR1 SNHLY and CDR2 FYNNEI. Trimming left V 3 bases short and J 4 bases short, with 19 bases between. The CDR3 loop is CASSDFGGTDLYNEQFF. CDR3 DNA sequence: TGTGCCAGCAGTGACTTTGGCGGGACAGACCTATACAATGAGCAGTTCTTC.

The chain employs TRBV11-3 and TRBJ2-7; 8 positions match TRBD1. CDR3 length: 11 amino acids. Germline V gives CDR1 SGHNT, CDR2 YENEEA. Trimming cost V 9 bases and J 6 bases; bases outside gene matches: 4. CDR3 bases: TGTGCCAGACTTGACAGGGGCGAGCAGTACGTC. It translates to CARLDRGEQYV.

V usage is TRBV4-3 and J usage is TRBJ2-2, with a tentative D call TRBD2 (5 bases). This CDR3 region has 15 residues. V gave up 1 base and J gave up 6 bases, with 12 bases separating them. Looked up from germline, CDR1 is LGHNA and CDR2 is YSLEER. Written as DNA, the CDR3 is TGCGCCAGCAGCCAAGTATCTCACGGGGCCGGGGAGCTGTTTTTT. Its translation: CASSQVSHGAGELFF.